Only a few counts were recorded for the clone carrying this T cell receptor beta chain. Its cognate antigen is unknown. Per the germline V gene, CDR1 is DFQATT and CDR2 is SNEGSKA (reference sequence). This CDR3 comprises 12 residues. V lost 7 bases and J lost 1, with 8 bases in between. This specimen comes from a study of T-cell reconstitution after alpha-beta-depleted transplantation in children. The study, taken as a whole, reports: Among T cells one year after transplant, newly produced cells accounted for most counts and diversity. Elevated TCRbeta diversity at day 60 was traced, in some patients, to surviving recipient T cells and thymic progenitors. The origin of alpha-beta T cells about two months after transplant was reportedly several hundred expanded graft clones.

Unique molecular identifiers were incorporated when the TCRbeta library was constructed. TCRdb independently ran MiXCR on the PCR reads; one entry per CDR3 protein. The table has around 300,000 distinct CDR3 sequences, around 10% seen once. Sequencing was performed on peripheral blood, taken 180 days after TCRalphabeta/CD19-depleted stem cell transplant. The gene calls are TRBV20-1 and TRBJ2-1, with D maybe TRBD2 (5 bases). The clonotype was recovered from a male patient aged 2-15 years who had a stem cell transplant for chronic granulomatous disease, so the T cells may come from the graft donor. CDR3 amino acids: CSGEFSYNEQFF. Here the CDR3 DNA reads TGCAGTGGGGAGTTTTCCTACAATGAGCAGTTCTTC.